This entry lists 27 T cell receptor beta chains sequenced from one sample in a study of CD8+CD57+ T cells in acquired aplastic anemia. Genomic DNA served as template for TCR beta VDJ and CDR3 profiling. TCRdb passed the reads through MiXCR, listing each CDR3 protein once. Here the sample spans 250,000 to 350,000 distinct CDR3 sequences, about 56% being singletons. Material: sorted CD4+, CD8+, or CD8+CD57+ T cells (not recorded which) from PBMCs. The receptors were sampled from a human donor with severe aplastic anemia or a healthy control (not recorded which).

The chain links TRBV2 to TRBJ2-7; D is unresolved. V lost 0 bases and J lost 9, with 9 bases in between. CDR3 length equals 12 residues. The germline V gene encodes CDR1 SNHLY and CDR2 FYNNEI. The CDR3 region is CASSEAGSWQYF. CDR3 coding DNA: TGTGCCAGCAGTGAAGCAGGATCCTGGCAGTACTTC.

V gene TRBV20-1 combines with J gene TRBJ2-2; D is perhaps TRBD2 (6 bases). The germline CDR1 and CDR2 sequences are DFQATT and SNEGSKA (reference sequence). V was pared by 6 bases and J by 5 bases, with 19 bases between. The CDR3 totals 15 residues. The CDR3: CSAKQAGRRTGELFF. The CDR3 nucleotides are TGCAGTGCAAAGCAGGCAGGGAGGAGGACCGGGGAGCTGTTTTTT.

The chain uses TRBV7-8 and TRBJ1-2; 8 bases are a match to TRBD1. Looked up from germline, CDR1 is SGHVS and CDR2 is FQNEAQ. The CDR3 has 15 amino acids. After removal of 1 base from V and 1 base from J, the junction contained 2 bases not matched to a gene. CDR3 DNA: TGTGCCAGCAGCTTAGGGACAGGGATTAACTATGGCTACACCTTC. Translated: CASSLGTGINYGYTF. Full variable domain (outside the CDR3, taken from reference TRBV7-8 and TRBJ1-2): GAGVSQSPRYKVAKRGQDVALRCDPISGHVSLFWYQQALGQGPEFLTYFQNEAQLDKSGLPSDRFFAERPEGSVSTLKIQRTQQEDSAVYLCASSLGTGINYGYTFGSGTRLTVV.

This clonotype was observed a few times. The genes are TRBV7-2 and TRBJ1-6; 8 bases line up with TRBD1. The J segment lost 7 bases and the V segment lost 5 bases, leaving 10 bases of the junction unmatched. The length of the CDR3 is 16 residues. The germline CDR1 and CDR2 sequences are SGHTA and FQGNSA. The CDR3 sequence is CASSVQDRGINSPLHF. The CDR3 nucleotides read TGTGCCAGCAGCGTCCAAGACAGGGGCATAAATTCACCCCTCCACTTT.

This clonotype was picked up many times. V usage is TRBV19 and J usage is TRBJ1-2, with D possibly matching TRBD1 (5 bases). CDR3 length: 13 amino acids. Per the germline V gene, CDR1 is LNHDA and CDR2 is SQIVND (reference sequence). The V end was cut by 5 bases, the J end by 4 bases, with 11 bases between. For the CDR3, the DNA is TGTGCCAGTAGTGGGCGGGGGACCTATGGCTACACCTTC. It is translated as CASSGRGTYGYTF.

The chain carries TRBV12-3 or TRBV12-4 and TRBJ2-5; D remains unclear. Deletions cut 6 bases from V and 4 bases from J, with 12 bases between. The CDR3 extends over 13 amino acids. The CDR3 DNA reads TGTGCCAGCAGCTCCCCGGGCGGAGAGACCCAGTACTTC. Residues: CASSSPGGETQYF.

In the case of this clonotype: Since no conserved phenylalanine or tryptophan closes the CDR3, a read error is the likely cause. This sequence joins TRBV12-3 or TRBV12-4 and TRBJ2-5, with a tentative D call TRBD2 (6 bases). The V end was cut by 5 bases, the J end by 4 bases, with 14 bases between. CDR3 length: 14 amino acids. CDR3 loop: CASSPRVRGETQYS. The CDR3 nucleotides are TGTGCCAGCAGTCCTCGGGTGCGGGGAGAGACCCAGTACTCC.

In this sample, this clonotype turned up many times. The chain couples TRBV30 to TRBJ2-7, with 10 positions matching TRBD2. Germline V gene sequence: CDR1 GTSNPN, CDR2 SVGIG (reference sequence). Trimming cost V 5 bases and J 1 base; bases outside gene matches: 5. The CDR3 contains 14 residues. CDR3 nucleotides: TGTGCCTGGGCTAGCGGGGGCCTGTCCTACGAGCAGTACTTC. Protein product: CAWASGGLSYEQYF.

This clonotype was counted once. The rearrangement uses TRBV10-1 and TRBJ2-1; D might be TRBD1 or TRBD2, each matching 5 bases. Trimming took off 2 bases at V and 3 bases at J, with 11 bases between the two ends. This CDR3 comprises 15 residues. Germline-derived CDR1 and CDR2 are WNHNN and SYGVQD (reference sequence). The CDR3: CASSEAGSDYNEQFF. The CDR3 DNA is TGCGCCAGCAGTGAGGCAGGGAGTGACTACAATGAGCAGTTCTTC.

Of note for this clonotype: One end of the junction varies from germline; a read error may be responsible. The genes are TRBV5-1 and TRBJ2-7; the D gene is possibly TRBD1 (6 bases). The CDR3 contains 14 residues. The germline gives CDR1 SGHRS, CDR2 YFSETQ. The CDR3 reads CASGLDEQGNEQYF. CDR3 nucleotides: TGCGCCAGCGGCTTGGACGAACAGGGAAACGAGCAGTACTTC.

This clonotype has just one count. In nucleotides, the CDR3 is TGTGCCAGCAGACCAGGGTTATACTATGGCTACACCTTC. It yields the protein CASRPGLYYGYTF. V usage is TRBV2 and J usage is TRBJ1-2; D may be TRBD1 (5 bases). Looked up from germline, CDR1 is SNHLY and CDR2 is FYNNEI. Trimming took 6 bases from V and 3 from J, leaving 11 bases between them. This CDR3 comprises 13 residues.

The V gene is TRBV7-6, the J gene TRBJ2-5; 9 bases fit TRBD1. Germline CDR1 is SGHVS and CDR2 is FNYEAQ. CDR3 length: 15 amino acids. Trimming cost V 6 bases and J 5 bases; bases outside gene matches: 10. CDR3 sequence reads: CASSLPSGQGETQYF. The CDR3 coding sequence is TGTGCCAGCAGTTTACCCTCCGGACAGGGGGAGACCCAGTACTTC.

This clonotype was detected ten times or more. The chain uses TRBV20-1 and TRBJ2-5, with 7 bases aligning to TRBD2. The germline gives CDR1 DFQATT, CDR2 SNEGSKA (reference sequence). V gave up 0 bases and J gave up 5 bases; unmatched junction bases: 9. The CDR3 loop spans 15 amino acids. In DNA, the CDR3 is TGCAGTGCTAGAGATCGGCCTATCGGGGGGGAGACCCAGTACTTC. Amino acid sequence: CSARDRPIGGETQYF.

V and J are TRBV24-1 and TRBJ1-5; perhaps TRBD1 as D (6 bases). The germline CDR1 and CDR2 sequences are KGHDR and SFDVKD. Deletions cut 3 bases from V and 5 bases from J, with 13 bases between. The CDR3 covers 15 residues. CDR3 DNA: TGTGCCACCAGTGATAGGACAGACCCCGATCAGCCCCAGCATTTT. Translation: CATSDRTDPDQPQHF.

Only one count was recorded for this clonotype. V gene TRBV25-1 combines with J gene TRBJ1-6; D is ambiguous. Looked up from germline, CDR1 is MGHDK and CDR2 is SYGVNS. Trimming removed 2 bases from V and 6 bases from J, with 8 bases in between. The CDR3 has 14 residues. The DNA for the CDR3 is TGTGCCAGCAGTGAACCCGGGTCTAATTCACCCCTCCACTTT. This encodes CASSEPGSNSPLHF.

This clonotype was counted many times. The chain employs TRBV5-4 and TRBJ1-1; 11 positions agree with TRBD1. This CDR3 has 14 amino acids. From germline, CDR1 is SGHNT and CDR2 YYREEE (reference sequence). The V gene end was trimmed by 2 bases and the J gene end by 5 bases; junction bases not matched to a gene: 2. CDR3 DNA: TGTGCCAGCAGCTTTGGACAGGGGGCAACTGAAGCTTTCTTT. Encoded protein: CASSFGQGATEAFF.

The J gene is TRBJ1-4, the V gene TRBV20-1; D not certain. Germline V gives CDR1 DFQATT, CDR2 SNEGSKA (reference sequence). This CDR3 region has 12 residues. V lost 0 bases and J 7 bases, leaving 6 bases between the germline ends. The chain's CDR3 is CSAREGGEKLFF. The DNA of the CDR3 is TGCAGTGCTAGAGAGGGAGGTGAAAAACTGTTTTTT.

J is TRBJ1-5 and V is TRBV19; D is unclear. In germline, CDR1 is LNHDA, CDR2 SQIVND (reference sequence). Trimming left V 11 bases short and J 1 base short, with 18 bases between. CDR3 length equals 15 residues. The CDR3 reads CASLTYHGSNQPQHF. The DNA for the CDR3 is TGTGCCTCACTAACGTATCATGGGAGCAATCAGCCCCAGCATTTT.

This clonotype appeared many times. This sequence joins TRBV20-1 and TRBJ2-3; TRBD2 aligns across 11 bases. Germline trimming cut 6 bases from V and 4 bases from J; bases unmatched to any gene: 9. Germline CDR1 is DFQATT and CDR2 is SNEGSKA (reference sequence). The CDR3 consists of 15 residues. The CDR3 is CSALAGGRWADTQYF. Written as DNA, the CDR3 is TGCAGTGCCTTAGCGGGGGGGCGTTGGGCAGATACGCAGTATTTT.

This clonotype was seen repeatedly, ten times or more. Here the CDR3 reads CATSRDVGYGYTF. The CDR3 DNA follows: TGTGCCACCAGCAGAGATGTAGGCTATGGCTACACCTTC. This sequence joins TRBV15 and TRBJ1-2; D remains ambiguous. The V gene's germline CDR1 is LNHNV and CDR2 YYDKDF (reference sequence). This CDR3 region has 13 residues. V was clipped by 0 bases and J by 4 bases, with 6 bases between them.

This clonotype was detected many times. The chain is built from TRBV6-5 and TRBJ1-1; no definite D call. This CDR3 is built from 13 residues. CDR1 is MNHEY and CDR2 is SVGAGI in the germline V gene. The ends were cut back, 8 bases at V and 0 bases at J, with 10 bases in the middle. The CDR3 DNA reads TGTGCCAGCGCCTACTTCATGAACACTGAAGCTTTCTTT. Protein product: CASAYFMNTEAFF.

The chain joins TRBV20-1 to TRBJ2-1; 8 bases fit TRBD2. Germline V gene lookup returns CDR1 DFQATT and CDR2 SNEGSKA (reference sequence). The CDR3 has 13 residues. V was pared by 3 bases and J by 12 bases, with 10 bases of the junction left unmatched. The CDR3 protein is CSAREGTGGLQFF. The CDR3 DNA reads TGCAGTGCTAGGGAAGGGACGGGAGGGCTGCAGTTCTTC.

This clonotype was seen repeatedly, ten times or more. V is TRBV6-5 and J is TRBJ1-6, with 9 bases aligning to TRBD1. J was trimmed by 0 bases and V by 6 bases; bases with no gene match: 3. The CDR3 is made up of 16 amino acids. Per the germline V gene, CDR1 is MNHEY and CDR2 is SVGAGI. This chain's CDR3 is CASRMTGGSYNSPLHF. The CDR3 nucleotides are TGTGCCAGCAGAATGACAGGGGGCTCCTATAATTCACCCCTCCACTTT.

The chain recombines TRBV4-2 with TRBJ2-7; the match to TRBD2 covers 9 bases. V was pared by 1 base and J by 0 bases, with 4 bases of the junction left unmatched. The CDR3 totals 16 residues. Germline CDR1 and CDR2: LGHNA and YNFKEQ. Here the CDR3 DNA reads TGTGCCAGCAGCCAAGGACTAGCGGCAAGCTCCTACGAGCAGTACTTC. It yields the protein CASSQGLAASSYEQYF.

This clonotype was recorded once. CDR3 protein: CASRDLAGGYNEQFF. CDR3 nucleotide sequence: TGTGCCAGCAGGGACCTGGCGGGGGGCTACAATGAGCAGTTCTTC. This sequence joins TRBV7-9 and TRBJ2-1, with 8 bases matching TRBD2. The CDR3 is made up of 15 amino acids. V shed 6 bases, J shed 3 bases, and the junction held 7 bases outside the gene matches. Germline values: CDR1 SEHNR, CDR2 FQNEAQ (reference sequence).

Remarks on this clonotype: Since a much larger clone is just one base distant, this may be a read error. The chain uses TRBV19 and TRBJ2-2; D perhaps matches TRBD1 (7 bases). The CDR3 has 16 residues. The germline V gene has CDR1 LNHDA and CDR2 SQIVND (reference sequence). Deletions cut 4 bases from V and 6 bases from J, with 18 bases between. The DNA for the CDR3 is TGTGCCAGTAGTAATGAGCCCCAGGGGGGAGCCGGGGAGCTGTTTTTT. Encoded protein: CASSNEPQGGAGELFF.

This clonotype appeared many times. This chain joins TRBV7-2 and TRBJ1-2, with a weak D call TRBD1 (5 bases). The CDR3 length is 15 residues. CDR1 is SGHTA, CDR2 FQGNSA, per germline. Trimming cost V 0 bases and J 2 bases, with 10 bases left between them. The CDR3 sequence: CASSLAGGDNYGYTF. The CDR3 DNA sequence: TGTGCCAGCAGCTTAGCGGGCGGGGACAACTATGGCTACACCTTC.